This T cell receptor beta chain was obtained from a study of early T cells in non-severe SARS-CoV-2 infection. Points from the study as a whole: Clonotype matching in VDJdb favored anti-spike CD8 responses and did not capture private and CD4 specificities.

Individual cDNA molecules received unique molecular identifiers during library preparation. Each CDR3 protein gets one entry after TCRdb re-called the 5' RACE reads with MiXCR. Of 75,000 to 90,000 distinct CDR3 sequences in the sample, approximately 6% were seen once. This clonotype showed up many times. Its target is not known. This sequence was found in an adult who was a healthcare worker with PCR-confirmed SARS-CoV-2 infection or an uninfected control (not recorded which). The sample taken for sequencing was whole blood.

The CDR3 sequence: CASSLRTSGGKNTGELFF. CDR3 nucleotide sequence: TGTGCCAGCAGTTTGAGGACTAGCGGGGGCAAAAACACCGGGGAGCTGTTTTTT. The genes are TRBV6-5 and TRBJ2-2; 13 nucleotides match TRBD2. CDR1 and CDR2 from the germline V gene are MNHEY and SVGAGI. The CDR3 extends over 18 amino acids. Unmatched junction bases numbered 7, after V lost 4 bases and J lost 2 bases.